Presented here are 28 T cell receptor beta chains from one specimen sequenced in a study of cytomegalovirus exposure and HLA in healthy donors. The study ran its PCR with 60 Vbeta and 13 Jbeta primers. The protocol was immunoSEQ multiplex PCR, while the TCRdb copy is restricted to in-frame clones and leaves out a portion. Here the sample spans approximately 150,000 clones, approximately 76% being singletons. The specimen sequenced was PBMCs. These TCRs come from a man in his fifties or sixties in good health and CMV-seronegative.

The chain couples TRBV27 to TRBJ2-1; D perhaps matches TRBD1 (5 bases). V was cut by 7 bases and J by 0 bases, with 16 bases left in between. CDR3 length: 16 residues. Per germline, CDR1 MNHEY and CDR2 SMNVEV (reference sequence). In DNA, the CDR3 is TGTGCCAGCAAATTTTATCAGGGTAGCTCCTACAATGAGCAGTTCTTC. As protein: CASKFYQGSSYNEQFF.

The chain combines TRBV7-9 with TRBJ2-2; TRBD2 aligns across 15 bases. V gave up 7 bases and J gave up 8 bases; unmatched junction bases: 2. This CDR3 is 14 amino acids long. CDR1 is SEHNR, CDR2 FQNEAQ, per germline (reference sequence). CDR3 region: CASTGTSGRGELFF. As DNA, the CDR3 is TGTGCCAGCACCGGGACTAGCGGGAGGGGGGAGCTGTTTTTT.

The chain has TRBV18 and TRBJ1-2, with D possibly TRBD1 on 6 matching bases. Germline assignment: CDR1 KGHSH and CDR2 LQKENI. The CDR3 is 15 amino acids. V gave up 3 bases and J gave up 6 bases, with 17 bases separating them. CDR3 nucleotides: TGTGCCAGCTCACCGTCGGGGGGGCTTACGGATGGCTACACCTTC. It encodes CASSPSGGLTDGYTF.

The chain employs TRBV2 and TRBJ2-3; 7 nucleotides line up with TRBD1. Germline lookup yields CDR1 SNHLY and CDR2 FYNNEI. The CDR3 is made up of 14 amino acids. V lost 8 bases to trimming and J lost 2 bases; unmatched junction nucleotides: 7. CDR3 protein: CASGRDRTTDTQYF. CDR3 sequence (DNA): TGTGCCAGCGGCCGGGACAGAACCACAGATACGCAGTATTTT.

The chain has TRBV5-1 and TRBJ2-3; perhaps TRBD2 as D (7 bases). This CDR3 spans 15 amino acids. V lost 0 bases, J lost 2 bases, and 10 bases lay in between. Per germline, CDR1 SGHRS and CDR2 YFSETQ. In nucleotides, the CDR3 is TGCGCCAGCAGCTTGGACGGGGGGCACACAGATACGCAGTATTTT. It encodes CASSLDGGHTDTQYF.

This chain connects TRBV27 to TRBJ2-7; the match to TRBD2 covers 14 bases. The germline V gene encodes CDR1 MNHEY and CDR2 SMNVEV (reference sequence). Losses at the gene ends were 5 bases for V and 3 bases for J; bases not matched to a gene: 6. This CDR3 is 16 amino acids long. CDR3 nucleotides: TGTGCCAGCAGTGACTGGACTAGCGGGAGGAACTACGAGCAGTACTTC. It is translated as CASSDWTSGRNYEQYF.

This rearrangement joins TRBV18 to TRBJ1-4; maybe TRBD1 (6 bases). V was clipped by 6 bases and J by 5 bases, with 13 bases between them. CDR1 is KGHSH, CDR2 LQKENI, per germline. CDR3 size: 14 residues. The CDR3 region has the DNA TGTGCCAGCTCCCGCGGACAGATAAATGAAAAACTGTTTTTT. As protein: CASSRGQINEKLFF.

V is TRBV28 and J is TRBJ1-1; D unresolved. The V end lost 5 bases, the J end lost 1 base, and 11 bases lay between the germline ends. CDR1 is MDHEN, CDR2 SYDVKM, per germline. The CDR3 has 14 residues. Here the CDR3 DNA reads TGTGCCAGCAGTGAGACTTTTCAGAACACTGAAGCTTTCTTT. Translation: CASSETFQNTEAFF.

The rearrangement uses TRBV30 and TRBJ2-7; TRBD2 agrees at 8 bases. Germline values: CDR1 GTSNPN, CDR2 SVGIG (reference sequence). With V trimmed by 5 bases and J by 9 bases, 12 bases remained unmatched. The CDR3 consists of 13 residues. The CDR3 region has the DNA TGTGCCTGGGAAGTGCGGGAGGCTAGCGTGCAGTACTTC. Amino acid sequence: CAWEVREASVQYF.

The chain combines TRBV11-3 with TRBJ2-3; 11 nucleotides line up with TRBD2. The CDR3 consists of 16 residues. V was clipped by 3 bases and J by 8 bases; unmatched bases: 10. Looked up from germline, CDR1 is SGHNT and CDR2 is YENEEA. The CDR3 DNA follows: TGTGCCAGCAGCTTGCAACTAGCGGGGGATGTGGGTACGCAGTATTTT. This sequence encodes CASSLQLAGDVGTQYF.

The sample holds one count of this clone. For the CDR3, the DNA is TGCGCCAGCAGTGAGCTGACTAGGCCCTACGAGCAGTACTTC. Translated, it gives CASSELTRPYEQYF. V is TRBV10-2 and J is TRBJ2-7, with D tentatively TRBD2 (6 bases). V was trimmed by 2 bases and J by 2 bases, leaving 10 bases between them. Germline CDR1 is WSHSY and CDR2 is SAAADI. The CDR3 has 14 residues.

Remarks on this clone: The junction differs from germline at one of its ends, possibly a read error. The chain couples TRBV7-9 to TRBJ2-1, with 15 bases matching TRBD2. Germline CDR1 SEHNR, CDR2 FQNEAQ (reference sequence). This CDR3 comprises 16 residues. The CDR3 DNA is TGTTCCAGCAGCTGGACTAGCGGGGGGGCGGACAATGAGCAGTTCTTC. Translating gives CSSSWTSGGADNEQFF.

The chain links TRBV7-8 to TRBJ1-2; D uncertain. CDR1 SGHVS and CDR2 FQNEAQ come from the germline V gene. CDR3 length: 13 amino acids. V was shortened by 4 bases and J by 3 bases, with 9 bases between the two germline ends. The CDR3 spells CASSSWSDYGYTF. The CDR3 nucleotides read TGTGCCAGCAGCTCTTGGTCGGACTATGGCTACACCTTC.

This chain connects TRBV7-2 to TRBJ2-5; no firm D call. The J call may be faulty, since TRBJ2-7 better matches the DNA end. The germline gives CDR1 SGHTA, CDR2 FQGNSA. The CDR3 loop spans 12 amino acids. The CDR3 DNA follows: TGTGCCAGCAGCCTATCGAGCTACGAGCAGTACTTC. Amino acid sequence: CASSLSSYEQYF.

This clone appeared a single time. The chain joins TRBV7-2 to TRBJ2-1; TRBD2 agrees at 7 bases. The CDR3 spans 16 residues. Germline V gives CDR1 SGHTA, CDR2 FQGNSA. The J segment lost 3 bases and the V segment lost 0 bases, leaving 5 bases of the junction unmatched. CDR3 in amino acids: CASSLALGGSYNEQFF. The CDR3 coding sequence is TGTGCCAGCAGCTTAGCGCTGGGCGGGAGCTACAATGAGCAGTTCTTC.

The rearrangement links TRBV6-6 to TRBJ2-5; 8 bases line up with TRBD2. Germline V gene sequence: CDR1 MNHNY, CDR2 SVGAGI (reference sequence). The J segment lost 2 bases and the V segment lost 2 bases, leaving 4 bases of the junction unmatched. The CDR3 runs to 15 residues. Written as DNA, the CDR3 is TGTGCCAGCAGTTACGGTACTAGCGGACAAGAGACCCAGTACTTC. Protein sequence: CASSYGTSGQETQYF.

This chain links TRBV7-3 with TRBJ2-3, with D uncertain. The CDR3 is 14 amino acids. The germline gives CDR1 SGHTA, CDR2 FQGTGA. V gave up 3 bases and J gave up 0 bases, with 7 bases separating them. The DNA of the CDR3 is TGTGCCAGCAGCTTCCCTACTAGCACAGATACGCAGTATTTT. This sequence encodes CASSFPTSTDTQYF.

The chain recombines TRBV7-9 with TRBJ1-1; 9 nucleotides align to TRBD1. The germline CDR1 and CDR2 sequences are SEHNR and FQNEAQ (reference sequence). With V trimmed by 3 bases and J by 5 bases, 10 bases remained unmatched. The CDR3 consists of 16 residues. CDR3 in DNA: TGTGCCAGCAGCTTCAACGGGACAGGGAAGGAGACTGAAGCTTTCTTT. Translated: CASSFNGTGKETEAFF.

CDR3 amino acids: CSVAVQYTEAFF. The CDR3 nucleotides read TGCAGCGTTGCAGTCCAATACACTGAAGCTTTCTTT. The chain couples TRBV29-1 to TRBJ1-1; D not certain. V shed 4 bases and J shed 3 bases, with 9 bases lying between them. The length of the CDR3 is 12 residues. Germline assignment: CDR1 SQVTM and CDR2 ANQGSEA.

V is TRBV5-6 and J is TRBJ2-7; the match to TRBD1 covers 9 bases. Germline V gives CDR1 SGHDT, CDR2 YYEEEE. V was pared by 4 bases and J by 2 bases, with 10 bases of the junction left unmatched. This CDR3 is built from 16 residues. For the CDR3, the DNA is TGTGCCAGCAGCCACGTCACGGGACAGGGACCCTACGAGCAGTACTTC. Residues: CASSHVTGQGPYEQYF.

J is TRBJ1-1 and V is TRBV19; perhaps TRBD1 as D (6 bases). The CDR3 extends over 18 amino acids. From germline, CDR1 is LNHDA and CDR2 SQIVND (reference sequence). V was trimmed by 5 bases and J by 0 bases, leaving 22 bases between them. The CDR3 nucleotides read TGTGCCAGTAGTGTGACCCTAGGGACACCCACTTTGAACACTGAAGCTTTCTTT. Residues: CASSVTLGTPTLNTEAFF.

The rearrangement joins TRBV7-7 to TRBJ2-7; D is undetermined. The germline V and J ends were trimmed by 1 base and 3 bases, with 7 bases remaining between them. This CDR3 is 13 amino acids long. Germline-derived CDR1 and CDR2 are SSHAT and FNYEAQ (reference sequence). The CDR3 DNA follows: TGTGCCAGCAGCTTAGAGTCCAGCTACGAGCAGTACTTC. The encoded protein is CASSLESSYEQYF.

The J gene is TRBJ2-2, the V gene TRBV2; D call uncertain. CDR1 is SNHLY and CDR2 is FYNNEI in the germline V gene. The CDR3 runs 13 residues. The V end lost 9 bases, the J end lost 1 base, and 9 bases lay between the germline ends. The CDR3, as DNA: TGTGCCAGGCGGAGCCAGAACACCGGGGAGCTGTTTTTT. Protein sequence: CARRSQNTGELFF.

This chain connects TRBV5-1 to TRBJ2-1; D not resolved. CDR1 is SGHRS and CDR2 is YFSETQ in the germline V gene. V lost 0 bases and J 1 base, leaving 8 bases between the germline ends. The CDR3 sequence is 15 residues long. The CDR3 coding sequence is TGCGCCAGCAGCTTGGGAGTTGCATCCTACAATGAGCAGTTCTTC. It encodes CASSLGVASYNEQFF.

In this sample, this clone turned up once. The gene calls are TRBV2 and TRBJ1-1, with a possible D match to TRBD1 (5 bases). V dropped 4 bases and J dropped 0 bases, with 18 bases sitting between them. Germline CDR1 SNHLY, CDR2 FYNNEI. The CDR3 extends over 17 amino acids. In DNA, the CDR3 is TGTGCCAGCAGTGGCCCCCCCCCGGGACTTATGAACACTGAAGCTTTCTTT. Residues: CASSGPPPGLMNTEAFF.

This clone was observed a handful of times. The chain combines TRBV27 with TRBJ2-2; D remains ambiguous. This CDR3 contains 15 residues. V was pared by 2 bases and J by 0 bases, with 7 bases between. Germline V CDR1 and CDR2: MNHEY, SMNVEV (reference sequence). The CDR3 spells CASSLTDANTGELFF. Written as DNA, the CDR3 is TGTGCCAGCAGTTTAACAGACGCGAACACCGGGGAGCTGTTTTTT.

The chain has TRBV7-9 and TRBJ2-1, with 11 bases aligning to TRBD2. The J segment lost 8 bases and the V segment lost 2 bases, leaving 8 bases of the junction unmatched. Germline CDR1 SEHNR, CDR2 FQNEAQ (reference sequence). The CDR3 consists of 16 residues. The CDR3 loop is CASSLFGLAGGYEQFF. CDR3 sequence (DNA): TGTGCCAGCAGCTTATTCGGGCTAGCGGGGGGCTATGAGCAGTTCTTC.

This chain uses TRBV19 with TRBJ2-3; D uncertain. Germline CDR1 reads LNHDA; CDR2 reads SQIVND (reference sequence). Trimming took off 4 bases at V and 5 bases at J, with 16 bases between the two ends. The CDR3 is 15 amino acids. In DNA, the CDR3 is TGTGCCAGTAGTAGGTCGACGCCCCGAGGAGATACGCAGTATTTT. Residues: CASSRSTPRGDTQYF.